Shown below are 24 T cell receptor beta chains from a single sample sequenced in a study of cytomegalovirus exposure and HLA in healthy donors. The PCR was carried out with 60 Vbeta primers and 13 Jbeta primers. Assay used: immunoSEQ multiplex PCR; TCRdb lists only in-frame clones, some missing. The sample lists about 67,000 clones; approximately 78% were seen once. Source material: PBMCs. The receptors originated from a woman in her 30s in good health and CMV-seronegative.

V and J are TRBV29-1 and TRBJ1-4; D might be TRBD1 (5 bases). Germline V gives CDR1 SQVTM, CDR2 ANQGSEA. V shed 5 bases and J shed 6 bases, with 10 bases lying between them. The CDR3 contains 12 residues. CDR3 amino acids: CSVWAGYEKLFF. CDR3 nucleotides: TGCAGCGTTTGGGCAGGGTATGAAAAACTGTTTTTT.

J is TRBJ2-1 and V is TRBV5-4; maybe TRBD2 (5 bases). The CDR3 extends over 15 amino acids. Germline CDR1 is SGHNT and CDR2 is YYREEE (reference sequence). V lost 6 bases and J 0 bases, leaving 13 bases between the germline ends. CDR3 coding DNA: TGTGCCAGCACCCTCGGTGGACTCTCCTACAATGAGCAGTTCTTC. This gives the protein CASTLGGLSYNEQFF.

The CDR3 DNA sequence: TGCGCCAGCAGCCAAGATTTGGTGAGACAGGGAGAGACCCAGTACTTC. This sequence encodes CASSQDLVRQGETQYF. The chain couples TRBV4-3 to TRBJ2-5; TRBD1 agrees at 7 bases. The CDR3 is made up of 16 amino acids. V shed 0 bases, J shed 4 bases, and the junction held 8 bases outside the gene matches. The germline V gene encodes CDR1 LGHNA and CDR2 YSLEER.

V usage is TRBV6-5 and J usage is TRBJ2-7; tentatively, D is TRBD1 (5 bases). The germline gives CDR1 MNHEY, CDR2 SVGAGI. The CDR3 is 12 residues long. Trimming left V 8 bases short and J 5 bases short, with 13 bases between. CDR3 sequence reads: CASAQGNNEQYF. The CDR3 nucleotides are TGTGCCAGCGCTCAGGGTAACAACGAGCAGTACTTC.

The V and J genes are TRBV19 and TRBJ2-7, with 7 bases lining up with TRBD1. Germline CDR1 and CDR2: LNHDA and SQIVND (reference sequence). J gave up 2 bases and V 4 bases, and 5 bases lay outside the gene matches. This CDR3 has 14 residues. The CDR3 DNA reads TGTGCCAGTAGTAAACCGGGACAGCCCTACGAGCAGTACTTC. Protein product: CASSKPGQPYEQYF.

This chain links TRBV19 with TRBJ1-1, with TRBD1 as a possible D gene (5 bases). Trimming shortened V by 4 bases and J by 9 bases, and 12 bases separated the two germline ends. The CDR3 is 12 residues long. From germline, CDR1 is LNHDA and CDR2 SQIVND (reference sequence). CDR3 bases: TGTGCCAGTAGTACCACTACAGGTAAAGCTTTCTTT. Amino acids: CASSTTTGKAFF.

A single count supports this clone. The CDR3, as DNA: TGCGCCAGCAGCCAAGAAGGAGGAACGCTGGGTACCTACGAGCAGTACTTC. It yields the protein CASSQEGGTLGTYEQYF. The rearrangement uses TRBV4-1 and TRBJ2-7, with D maybe TRBD2 (5 bases). V shed 0 bases and J shed 2 bases, with 17 bases lying between them. Germline assignment: CDR1 MGHRA and CDR2 YSYEKL. The CDR3 covers 17 residues.

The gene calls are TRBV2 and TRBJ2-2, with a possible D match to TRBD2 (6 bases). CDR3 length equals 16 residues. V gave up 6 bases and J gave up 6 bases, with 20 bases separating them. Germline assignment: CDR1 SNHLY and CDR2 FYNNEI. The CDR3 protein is CASSASAGLAAGELFF. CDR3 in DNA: TGTGCCAGCAGCGCTAGTGCGGGGCTCGCGGCCGGGGAGCTGTTTTTT.

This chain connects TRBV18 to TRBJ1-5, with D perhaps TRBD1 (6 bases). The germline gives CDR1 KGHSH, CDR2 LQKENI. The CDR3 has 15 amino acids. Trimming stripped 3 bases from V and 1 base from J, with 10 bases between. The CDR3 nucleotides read TGTGCCAGCTCACCGCTAGGACAGAGCAATCAGCCCCAGCATTTT. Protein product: CASSPLGQSNQPQHF.

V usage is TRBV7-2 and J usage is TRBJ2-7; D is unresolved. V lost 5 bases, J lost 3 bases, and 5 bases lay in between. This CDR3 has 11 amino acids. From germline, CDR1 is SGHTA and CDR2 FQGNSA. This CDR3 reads CASSPSYEQYF. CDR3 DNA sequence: TGTGCCAGCAGCCCGAGCTACGAGCAGTACTTC.

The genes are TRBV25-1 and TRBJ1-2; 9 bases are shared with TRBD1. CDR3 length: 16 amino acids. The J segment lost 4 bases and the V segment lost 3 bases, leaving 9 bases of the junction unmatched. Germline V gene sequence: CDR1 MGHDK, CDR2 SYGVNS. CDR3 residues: CASSDQSGTGIYGYTF. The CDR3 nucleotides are TGTGCCAGCAGTGACCAATCCGGGACAGGGATCTATGGCTACACCTTC.

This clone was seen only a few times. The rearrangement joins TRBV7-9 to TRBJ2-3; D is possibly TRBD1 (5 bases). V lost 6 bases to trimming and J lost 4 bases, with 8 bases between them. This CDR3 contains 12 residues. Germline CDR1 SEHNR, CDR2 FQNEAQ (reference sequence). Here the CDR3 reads CASRKGADTQYF. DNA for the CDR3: TGTGCCAGCAGGAAAGGGGCAGATACGCAGTATTTT.

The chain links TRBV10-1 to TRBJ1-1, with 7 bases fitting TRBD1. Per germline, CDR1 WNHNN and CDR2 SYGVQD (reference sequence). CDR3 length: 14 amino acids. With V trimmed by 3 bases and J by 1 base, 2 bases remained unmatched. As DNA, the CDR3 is TGCGCCAGCAGTGATGAGGGGGCGAACACTGAAGCTTTCTTT. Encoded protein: CASSDEGANTEAFF.

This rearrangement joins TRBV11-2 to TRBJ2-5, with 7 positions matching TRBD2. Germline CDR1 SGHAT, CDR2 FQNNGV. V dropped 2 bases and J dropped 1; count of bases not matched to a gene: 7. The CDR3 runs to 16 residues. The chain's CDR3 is CASSLSAGGGQETQYF. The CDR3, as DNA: TGTGCCAGCAGCTTAAGTGCTGGCGGGGGCCAAGAGACCCAGTACTTC.

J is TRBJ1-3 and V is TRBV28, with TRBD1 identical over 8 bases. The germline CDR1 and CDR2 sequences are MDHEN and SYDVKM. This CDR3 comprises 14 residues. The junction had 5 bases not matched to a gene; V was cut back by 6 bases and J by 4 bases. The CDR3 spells CASRETGAGNTIYF. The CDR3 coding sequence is TGTGCCAGCAGAGAGACAGGGGCCGGAAACACCATATATTTT.

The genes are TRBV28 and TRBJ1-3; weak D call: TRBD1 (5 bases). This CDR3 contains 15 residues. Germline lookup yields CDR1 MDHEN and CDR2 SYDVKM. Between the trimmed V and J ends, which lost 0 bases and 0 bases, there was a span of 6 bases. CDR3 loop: CASSLWTDSGNTIYF. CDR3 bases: TGTGCCAGCAGTTTATGGACAGACTCTGGAAACACCATATATTTT.

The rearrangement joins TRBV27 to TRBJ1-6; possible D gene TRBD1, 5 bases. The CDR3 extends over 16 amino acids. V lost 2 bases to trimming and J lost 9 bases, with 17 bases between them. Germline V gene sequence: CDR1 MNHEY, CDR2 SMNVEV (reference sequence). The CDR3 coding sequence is TGTGCCAGCAGTTTAGCGGGTCGGGGGAGCGGTTCACCCCTCCACTTT. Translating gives CASSLAGRGSGSPLHF.

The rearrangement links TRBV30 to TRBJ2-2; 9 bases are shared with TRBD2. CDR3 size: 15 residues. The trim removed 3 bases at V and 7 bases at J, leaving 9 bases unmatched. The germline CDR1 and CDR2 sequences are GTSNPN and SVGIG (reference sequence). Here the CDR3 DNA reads TGTGCCTGGAGAATCGGCGGGGGGGGGATCGGGGAGCTGTTTTTT. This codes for CAWRIGGGGIGELFF.

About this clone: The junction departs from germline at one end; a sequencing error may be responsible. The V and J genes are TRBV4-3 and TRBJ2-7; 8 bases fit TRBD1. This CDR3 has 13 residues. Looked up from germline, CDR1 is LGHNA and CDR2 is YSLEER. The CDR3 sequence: CANSYGQGYEQYF. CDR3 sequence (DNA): TGCGCCAACAGCTATGGACAGGGCTACGAGCAGTACTTC.

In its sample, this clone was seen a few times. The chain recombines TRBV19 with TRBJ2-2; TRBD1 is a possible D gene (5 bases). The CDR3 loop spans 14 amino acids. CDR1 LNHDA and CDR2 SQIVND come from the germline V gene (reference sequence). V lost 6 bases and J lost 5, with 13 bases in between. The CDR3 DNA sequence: TGTGCCAGTAGAGGGGAAGGGGAAACCGGGGAGCTGTTTTTT. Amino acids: CASRGEGETGELFF.

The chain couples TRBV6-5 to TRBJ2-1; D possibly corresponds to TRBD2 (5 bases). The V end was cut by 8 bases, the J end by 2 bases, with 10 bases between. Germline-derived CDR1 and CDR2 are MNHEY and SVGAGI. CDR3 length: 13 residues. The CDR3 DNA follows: TGTGCCAGCGGGGAGAAAGCCTACAATGAGCAGTTCTTC. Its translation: CASGEKAYNEQFF.

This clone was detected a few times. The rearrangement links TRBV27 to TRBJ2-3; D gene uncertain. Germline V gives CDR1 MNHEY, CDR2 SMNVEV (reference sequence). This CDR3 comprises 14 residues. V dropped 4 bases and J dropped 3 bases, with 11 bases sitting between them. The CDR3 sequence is CASSYSLRTDTQYF. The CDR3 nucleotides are TGTGCCAGCAGTTATTCCTTGCGGACAGATACGCAGTATTTT.

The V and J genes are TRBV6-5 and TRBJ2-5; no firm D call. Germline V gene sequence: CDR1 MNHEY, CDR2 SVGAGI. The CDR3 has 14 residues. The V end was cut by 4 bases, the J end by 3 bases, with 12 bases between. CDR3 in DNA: TGTGCCAGCAGTTGGGCGAACCAGGAAGAGACCCAGTACTTC. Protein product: CASSWANQEETQYF.

The CDR3 region has the DNA TGCGCCAGCAGCCAAGATTTCGGGGCTGGAAACACCATATATTTT. Its protein is CASSQDFGAGNTIYF. The chain joins TRBV4-3 to TRBJ1-3; D gene uncertain. The V and J ends lost 0 bases and 2 bases respectively, with 8 bases between them. Germline CDR1 reads LGHNA; CDR2 reads YSLEER. This CDR3 spans 15 amino acids.